Below are 9 T cell receptor beta chains sequenced from a single sample in a study of blood T cell repertoires in COVID-19. Produced via immunoSEQ multiplex PCR; TCRdb's table is partial and in-frame only. In the table there are more than 200,000 clones, roughly 80% of which are singletons. The material sequenced was peripheral blood. Every receptor here comes from a man aged 55 to 70 with acute or convalescent COVID-19.

V is TRBV7-9 and J is TRBJ2-2; 8 bases are a match to TRBD1. The CDR3 is 15 amino acids. J was trimmed by 7 bases and V by 5 bases; bases with no gene match: 9. Germline CDR1 is SEHNR and CDR2 is FQNEAQ (reference sequence). CDR3 sequence reads: CASSEPGQVLGELFF. In DNA form, the CDR3 reads TGTGCCAGCAGCGAGCCGGGACAGGTGCTCGGGGAGCTGTTTTTT.

The chain recombines TRBV5-1 with TRBJ2-1, with 8 bases that match TRBD1. In germline, CDR1 is SGHRS, CDR2 YFSETQ. V dropped 5 bases and J dropped 5; count of bases not matched to a gene: 6. This CDR3 is 14 amino acids long. CDR3 protein: CASRTGAENNEQFF. The CDR3 nucleotides read TGCGCCAGCAGGACAGGGGCCGAGAACAATGAGCAGTTCTTC.

This clone was detected only a few times. This chain uses TRBV19 with TRBJ2-7, with D possibly being TRBD1 (5 bases). Germline assignment: CDR1 LNHDA and CDR2 SQIVND (reference sequence). The CDR3 totals 15 residues. With 4 bases removed from V and 2 bases from J, the gap between germline ends came to 15 bases. This chain's CDR3 is CASSTGLGGAYEQYF. The CDR3 nucleotides read TGTGCCAGTAGTACAGGGTTAGGTGGGGCCTACGAGCAGTACTTC.

The CDR3 spells CASSPPGIVAYEQYF. For the CDR3, the DNA is TGTGCCAGCAGTCCTCCAGGGATTGTAGCCTACGAGCAGTACTTC. This sequence joins TRBV28 and TRBJ2-7, with D possibly being TRBD1 (5 bases). Germline assignment: CDR1 MDHEN and CDR2 SYDVKM. The CDR3 loop spans 15 amino acids. Trimming took 5 bases from V and 2 from J, leaving 16 bases between them. Using reference TRBV28 and TRBJ2-7 for the parts outside the CDR3, the full variable domain is DVKVTQSSRYLVKRTGEKVFLECVQDMDHENMFWYRQDPGLGLRLIYFSYDVKMKEKGDIPEGYSVSREKKERFSLILESASTNQTSMYLCASSPPGIVAYEQYFGPGTRLTVT.

V and J are TRBV29-1 and TRBJ2-1; TRBD1 agrees at 9 bases. Trimming took 7 bases from V and 4 from J; bases not matched to a gene: 11. Germline lookup yields CDR1 SQVTM and CDR2 ANQGSEA. The CDR3 totals 15 residues. CDR3 sequence (DNA): TGCAGCGGAGGTAGGGGGACAGGGTCTTACAATGAGCAGTTCTTC. As protein: CSGGRGTGSYNEQFF.

This rearrangement joins TRBV5-1 to TRBJ1-5, with TRBD1 matching over 7 bases. The CDR3 runs 15 residues. With V trimmed by 4 bases and J by 7 bases, 11 bases remained unmatched. Germline V gives CDR1 SGHRS, CDR2 YFSETQ. DNA of the CDR3: TGCGCCAGCAGCCCCGGGACAGTCGAGGGGCAGCCCCAGCATTTT. Translated: CASSPGTVEGQPQHF.

A remark on this clone: The junction departs from the called germline gene at one end, perhaps through a read error. The gene calls are TRBV10-3 and TRBJ1-1; D might be TRBD1 (5 bases). The V gene's germline CDR1 is ENHRY and CDR2 SYGVKD. This CDR3 comprises 11 residues. CDR3: CAISERGLPLF. The DNA for the CDR3 is TGTGCCATCAGTGAGAGGGGACTCCCCCTCTTT.

This CDR3 is CASMEGEGYGYTF. DNA of the CDR3: TGTGCCAGCATGGAAGGAGAAGGCTATGGCTACACCTTC. The chain joins TRBV2 to TRBJ1-2; D gene ambiguous. Germline V gene data show CDR1 as SNHLY and CDR2 as FYNNEI. V was cut by 7 bases and J by 4 bases, with 13 bases left in between. CDR3 length: 13 residues.

J is TRBJ2-1 and V is TRBV11-2; D possibly corresponds to TRBD2 (5 bases). The CDR3 has 15 amino acids. The germline V gene encodes CDR1 SGHAT and CDR2 FQNNGV. Trimming took 0 bases from V and 5 from J, leaving 11 bases between them. DNA of the CDR3: TGTGCCAGCAGCTTAGATGGAGGTTTAAACAATGAGCAGTTCTTC. This sequence encodes CASSLDGGLNNEQFF. The whole variable domain, filled in from reference TRBV11-2 and TRBJ2-1, reads EAGVAQSPRYKIIEKRQSVAFWCNPISGHATLYWYQQILGQGPKLLIQFQNNGVVDDSQLPKDRFSAERLKGVDSTLKIQPAKLEDSAVYLCASSLDGGLNNEQFFGPGTRLTVL.